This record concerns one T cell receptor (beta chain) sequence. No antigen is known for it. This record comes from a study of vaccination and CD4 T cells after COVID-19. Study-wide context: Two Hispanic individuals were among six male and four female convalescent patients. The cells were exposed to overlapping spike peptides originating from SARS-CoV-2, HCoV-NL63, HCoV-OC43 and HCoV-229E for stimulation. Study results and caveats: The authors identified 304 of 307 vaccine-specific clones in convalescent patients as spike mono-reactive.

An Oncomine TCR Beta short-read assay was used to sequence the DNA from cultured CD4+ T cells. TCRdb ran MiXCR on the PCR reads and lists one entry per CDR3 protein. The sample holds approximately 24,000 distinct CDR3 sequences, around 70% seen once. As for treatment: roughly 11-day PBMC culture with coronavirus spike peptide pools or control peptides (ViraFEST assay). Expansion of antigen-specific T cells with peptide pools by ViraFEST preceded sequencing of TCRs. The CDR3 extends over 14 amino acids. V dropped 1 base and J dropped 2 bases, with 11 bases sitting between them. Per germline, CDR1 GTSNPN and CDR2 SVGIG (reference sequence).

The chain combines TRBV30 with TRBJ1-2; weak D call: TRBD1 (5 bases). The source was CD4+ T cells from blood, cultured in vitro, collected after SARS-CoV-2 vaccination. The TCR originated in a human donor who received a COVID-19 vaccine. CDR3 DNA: TGTGCCTGGAGTGCGTGGGGGGGGAACTATGGCTACACCTTC. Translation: CAWSAWGGNYGYTF.